This T cell receptor (beta chain) is drawn from a study of T cell clones after liver transplantation. Study at large: Timepoints were pre-transplant, pre-withdrawal, and after withdrawal was completed or failed. Notes on the study in general: Post-transplant, graft-donor-reactive CD4 TCRbeta sequences in blood dropped significantly in most of the 8 subjects.

Points on this clone: As yet, its antigen is unknown.

CD3+CD4+ and CD3+CD8+ cells were FACS-sorted from thawed unstimulated PBMCs. Germline assignment: CDR1 LNHDA and CDR2 SQIVND (reference sequence). The CDR3 has 14 residues. The ends lost 6 bases at V and 4 bases at J; junction bases unmatched: 5. Sequenced by immunoSEQ multiplex PCR; TCRdb stores in-frame clones only, minus some. This table holds under 60,000 clones, 60% to 75% found once. The input for sequencing was CD4+ T cells from blood, taken at the 22-month timepoint. The chain couples TRBV19 to TRBJ2-2; 7 nucleotides line up with TRBD1. This receptor was identified in a human patient who received a liver transplant. Some T cells may have originated in the graft donor. As DNA, the CDR3 is TGTGCCAGTAGAACAGGGGTGCCCACCGGGGAGCTGTTTTTT. Its protein product is CASRTGVPTGELFF.